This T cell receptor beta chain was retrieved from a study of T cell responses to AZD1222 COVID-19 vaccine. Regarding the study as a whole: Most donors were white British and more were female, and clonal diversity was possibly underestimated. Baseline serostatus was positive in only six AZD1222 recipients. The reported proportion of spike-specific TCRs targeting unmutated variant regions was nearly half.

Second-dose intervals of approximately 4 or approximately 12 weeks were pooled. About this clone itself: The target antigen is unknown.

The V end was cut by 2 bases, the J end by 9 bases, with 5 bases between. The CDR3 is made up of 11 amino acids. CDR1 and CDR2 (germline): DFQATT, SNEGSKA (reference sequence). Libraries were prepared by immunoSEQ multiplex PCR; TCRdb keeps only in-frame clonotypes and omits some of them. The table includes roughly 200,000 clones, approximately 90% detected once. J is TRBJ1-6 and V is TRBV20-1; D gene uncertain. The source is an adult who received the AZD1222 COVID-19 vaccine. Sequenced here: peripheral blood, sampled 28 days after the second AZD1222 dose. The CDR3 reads CSARYLSPLHF. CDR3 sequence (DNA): TGCAGTGCTAGATATCTTTCACCCCTCCACTTT.